This T cell receptor (beta chain) was retrieved from a study of early T cells in non-severe SARS-CoV-2 infection. Study as a whole: Unpaired chains resulted from sequencing bulk RNA of unsorted whole blood.

Comment on this clonotype: The antigen remains unidentified.

Study findings and constraints: VDJdb-based matching was biased toward anti-spike CD8 responses and missed private and CD4 specificities.

Individual cDNA molecules were tagged with unique molecular identifiers, the study reported. Each CDR3 protein is one row after TCRdb ran MiXCR on the 5' RACE reads. Among 70,000 to 95,000 distinct CDR3 sequences listed, approximately 16% were seen once. The CDR3 is made up of 14 amino acids. Germline-derived CDR1 and CDR2 are SGHVS and FQNEAQ. Trimming at V came to 5 bases and at J to 1 base, leaving 4 bases not matched to a gene. J is TRBJ2-5 and V is TRBV7-8, with 7 nucleotides matching TRBD1. What was sequenced was whole blood. This TCR was recovered from an adult who was a healthcare worker with PCR-confirmed SARS-CoV-2 infection or an uninfected control (not recorded which). CDR3 region: CASSLDRVQETQYF. The CDR3 nucleotides read TGTGCCAGCAGCCTTGACAGGGTCCAAGAGACCCAGTACTTC. Full variable domain (remainder filled in from reference TRBV7-8 and TRBJ2-5): GAGVSQSPRYKVAKRGQDVALRCDPISGHVSLFWYQQALGQGPEFLTYFQNEAQLDKSGLPSDRFFAERPEGSVSTLKIQRTQQEDSAVYLCASSLDRVQETQYFGPGTRLLVL.